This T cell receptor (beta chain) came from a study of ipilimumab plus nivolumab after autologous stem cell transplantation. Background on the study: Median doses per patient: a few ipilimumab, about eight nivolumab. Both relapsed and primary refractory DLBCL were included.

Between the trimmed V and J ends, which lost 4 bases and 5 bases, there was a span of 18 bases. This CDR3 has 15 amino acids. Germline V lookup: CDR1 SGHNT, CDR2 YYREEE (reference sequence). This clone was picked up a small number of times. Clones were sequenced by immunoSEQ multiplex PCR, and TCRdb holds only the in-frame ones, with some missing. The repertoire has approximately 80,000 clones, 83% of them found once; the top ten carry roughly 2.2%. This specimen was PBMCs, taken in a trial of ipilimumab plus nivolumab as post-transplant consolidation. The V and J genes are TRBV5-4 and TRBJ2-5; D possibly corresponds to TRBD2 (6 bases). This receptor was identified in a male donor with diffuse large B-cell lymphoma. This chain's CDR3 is CASSRTTGETETQYF. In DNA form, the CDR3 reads TGTGCCAGCAGCCGGACGACGGGGGAGACGGAGACCCAGTACTTC.